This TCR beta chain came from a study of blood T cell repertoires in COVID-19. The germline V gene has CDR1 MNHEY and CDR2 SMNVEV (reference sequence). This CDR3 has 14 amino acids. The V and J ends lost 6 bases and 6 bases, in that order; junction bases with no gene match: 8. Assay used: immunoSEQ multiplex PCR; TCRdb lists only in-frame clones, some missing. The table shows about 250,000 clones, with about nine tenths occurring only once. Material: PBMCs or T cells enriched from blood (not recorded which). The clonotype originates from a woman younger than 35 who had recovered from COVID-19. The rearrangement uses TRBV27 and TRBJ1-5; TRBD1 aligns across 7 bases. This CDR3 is CASSPDRVRQPQHF. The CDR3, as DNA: TGTGCCAGCAGCCCCGACAGGGTCCGTCAGCCCCAGCATTTT.